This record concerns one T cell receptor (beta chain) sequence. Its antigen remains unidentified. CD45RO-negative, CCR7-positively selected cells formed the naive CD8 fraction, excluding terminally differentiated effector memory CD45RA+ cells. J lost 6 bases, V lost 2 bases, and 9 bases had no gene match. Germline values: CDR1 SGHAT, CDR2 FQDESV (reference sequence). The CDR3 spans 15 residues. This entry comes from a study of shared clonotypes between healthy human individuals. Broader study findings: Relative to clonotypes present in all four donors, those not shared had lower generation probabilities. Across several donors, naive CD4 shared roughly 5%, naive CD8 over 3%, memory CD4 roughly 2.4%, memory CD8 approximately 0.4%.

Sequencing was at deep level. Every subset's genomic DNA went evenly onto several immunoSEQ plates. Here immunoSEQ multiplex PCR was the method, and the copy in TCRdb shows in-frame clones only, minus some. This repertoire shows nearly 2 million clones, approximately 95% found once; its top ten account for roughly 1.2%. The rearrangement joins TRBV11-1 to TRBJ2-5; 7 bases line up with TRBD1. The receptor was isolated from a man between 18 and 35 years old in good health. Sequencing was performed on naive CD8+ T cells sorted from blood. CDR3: CASSLLRGFEQTQYF. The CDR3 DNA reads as TGTGCCAGCAGCTTACTCAGGGGGTTCGAGCAGACCCAGTACTTC.